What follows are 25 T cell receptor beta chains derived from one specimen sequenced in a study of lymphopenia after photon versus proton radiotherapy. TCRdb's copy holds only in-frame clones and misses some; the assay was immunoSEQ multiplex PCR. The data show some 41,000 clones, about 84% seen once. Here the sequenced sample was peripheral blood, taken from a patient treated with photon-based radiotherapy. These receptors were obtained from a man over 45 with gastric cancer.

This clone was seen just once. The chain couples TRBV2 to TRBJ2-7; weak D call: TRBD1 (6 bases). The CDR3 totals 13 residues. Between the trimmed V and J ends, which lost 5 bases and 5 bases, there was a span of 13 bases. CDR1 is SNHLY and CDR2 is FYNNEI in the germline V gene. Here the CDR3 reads CASSRQAGNEQYF. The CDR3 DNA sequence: TGTGCCAGCAGTAGACAGGCAGGAAACGAGCAGTACTTC.

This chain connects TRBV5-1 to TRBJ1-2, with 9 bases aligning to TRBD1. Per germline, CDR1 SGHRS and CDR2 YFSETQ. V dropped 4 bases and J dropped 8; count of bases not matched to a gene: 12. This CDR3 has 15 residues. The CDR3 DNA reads TGCGCCAGCAGCCCTCAACAACAGGGGGCTGGCGGCTACACCTTC. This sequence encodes CASSPQQQGAGGYTF.

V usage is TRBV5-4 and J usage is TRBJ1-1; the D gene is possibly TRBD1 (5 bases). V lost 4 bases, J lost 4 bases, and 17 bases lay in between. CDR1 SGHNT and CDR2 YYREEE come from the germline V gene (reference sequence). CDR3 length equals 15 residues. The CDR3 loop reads CASSPLGGEITEAFF. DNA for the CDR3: TGTGCCAGCAGCCCCCTCGGAGGGGAGATCACTGAAGCTTTCTTT.

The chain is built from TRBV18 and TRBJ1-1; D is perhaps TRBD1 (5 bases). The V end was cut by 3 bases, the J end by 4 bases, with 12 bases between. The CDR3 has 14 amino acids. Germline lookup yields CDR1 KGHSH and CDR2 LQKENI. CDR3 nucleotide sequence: TGTGCCAGCTCACCCTTTAGGGGAAGCACTGAAGCTTTCTTT. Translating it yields CASSPFRGSTEAFF. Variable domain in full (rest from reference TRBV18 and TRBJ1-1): NAGVMQNPRHLVRRRGQEARLRCSPMKGHSHVYWYRQLPEEGLKFMVYLQKENIIDESGMPKERFSAEFPKEGPSILRIQQVVRGDSAAYFCASSPFRGSTEAFFGQGTRLTVV.

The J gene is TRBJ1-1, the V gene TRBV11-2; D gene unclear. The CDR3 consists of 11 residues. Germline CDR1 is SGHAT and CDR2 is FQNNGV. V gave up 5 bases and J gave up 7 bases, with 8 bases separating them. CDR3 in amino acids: CASSLRDEAFF. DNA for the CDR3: TGTGCCAGCAGCCTGCGGGATGAAGCTTTCTTT.

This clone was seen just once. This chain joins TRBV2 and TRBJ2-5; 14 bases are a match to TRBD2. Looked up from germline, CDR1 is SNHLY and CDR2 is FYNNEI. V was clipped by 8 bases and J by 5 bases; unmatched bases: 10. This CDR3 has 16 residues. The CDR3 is CASARGLAGVGETQYF. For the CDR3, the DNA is TGTGCCAGCGCTAGGGGACTAGCGGGAGTGGGGGAGACCCAGTACTTC.

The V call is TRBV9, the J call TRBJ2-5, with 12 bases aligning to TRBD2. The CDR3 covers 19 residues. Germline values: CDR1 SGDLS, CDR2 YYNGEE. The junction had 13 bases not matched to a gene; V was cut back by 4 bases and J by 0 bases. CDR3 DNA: TGTGCCAGCAGCACAGGAGTCTTGGGACTAGCGGGCCACCAAGAGACCCAGTACTTC. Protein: CASSTGVLGLAGHQETQYF.

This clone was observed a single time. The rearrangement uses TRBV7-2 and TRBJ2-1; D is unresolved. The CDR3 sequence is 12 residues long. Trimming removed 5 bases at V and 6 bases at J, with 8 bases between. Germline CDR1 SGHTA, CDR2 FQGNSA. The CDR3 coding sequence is TGTGCCAGCAGCCCGCTACCCAATGAGCAGTTCTTC. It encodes CASSPLPNEQFF.

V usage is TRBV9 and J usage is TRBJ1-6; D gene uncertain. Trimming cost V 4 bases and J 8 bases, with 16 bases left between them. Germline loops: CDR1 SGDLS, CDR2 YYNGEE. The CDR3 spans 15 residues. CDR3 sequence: CASSPVGGLHSPLHF. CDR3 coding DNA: TGTGCCAGCAGCCCAGTGGGCGGGTTGCATTCACCCCTCCACTTT. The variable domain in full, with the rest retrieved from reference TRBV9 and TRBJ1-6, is DSGVTQTPKHLITATGQRVTLRCSPRSGDLSVYWYQQSLDQGLQFLIQYYNGEERAKGNILERFSAQQFPDLHSELNLSSLELGDSALYFCASSPVGGLHSPLHFGNGTRLTVT.

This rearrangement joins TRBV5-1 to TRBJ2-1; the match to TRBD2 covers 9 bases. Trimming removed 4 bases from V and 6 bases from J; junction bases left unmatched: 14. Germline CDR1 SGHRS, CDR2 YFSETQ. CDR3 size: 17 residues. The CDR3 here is CASSRSGLAFLVNEQFF. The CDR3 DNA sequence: TGCGCCAGCAGCCGTTCAGGACTAGCGTTTTTGGTCAATGAGCAGTTCTTC.

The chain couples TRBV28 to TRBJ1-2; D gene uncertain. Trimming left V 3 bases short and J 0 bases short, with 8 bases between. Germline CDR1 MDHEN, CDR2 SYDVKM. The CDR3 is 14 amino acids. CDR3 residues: CASSFGRANYGYTF. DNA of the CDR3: TGTGCCAGCAGTTTCGGGCGAGCTAACTATGGCTACACCTTC.

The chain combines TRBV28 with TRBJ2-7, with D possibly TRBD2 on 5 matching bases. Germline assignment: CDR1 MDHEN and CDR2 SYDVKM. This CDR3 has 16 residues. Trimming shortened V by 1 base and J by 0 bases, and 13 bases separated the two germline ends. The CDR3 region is CASSLSPDWSSYEQYF. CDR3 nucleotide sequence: TGTGCCAGCAGTTTATCGCCGGACTGGAGCTCCTACGAGCAGTACTTC.

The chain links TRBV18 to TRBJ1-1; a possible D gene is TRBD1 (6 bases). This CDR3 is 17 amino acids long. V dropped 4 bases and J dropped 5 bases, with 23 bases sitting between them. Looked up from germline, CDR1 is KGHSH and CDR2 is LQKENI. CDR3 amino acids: CASSQTNGQLGGTEAFF. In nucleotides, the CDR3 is TGTGCCAGCTCACAAACTAACGGACAGTTAGGGGGGACTGAAGCTTTCTTT. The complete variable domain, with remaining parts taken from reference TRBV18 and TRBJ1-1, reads NAGVMQNPRHLVRRRGQEARLRCSPMKGHSHVYWYRQLPEEGLKFMVYLQKENIIDESGMPKERFSAEFPKEGPSILRIQQVVRGDSAAYFCASSQTNGQLGGTEAFFGQGTRLTVV.

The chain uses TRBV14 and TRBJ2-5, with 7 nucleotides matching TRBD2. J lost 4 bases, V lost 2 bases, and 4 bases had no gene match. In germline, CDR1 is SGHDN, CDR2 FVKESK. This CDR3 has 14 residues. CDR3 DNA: TGTGCCAGCAGCCAACTGGCGGGAGTAGAGACCCAGTACTTC. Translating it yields CASSQLAGVETQYF.

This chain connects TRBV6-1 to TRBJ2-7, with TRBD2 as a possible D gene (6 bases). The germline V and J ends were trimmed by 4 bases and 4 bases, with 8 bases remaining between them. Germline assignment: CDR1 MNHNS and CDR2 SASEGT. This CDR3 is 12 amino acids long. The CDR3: CASSVAGYEQYF. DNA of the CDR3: TGTGCCAGCAGTGTGGCGGGGTACGAGCAGTACTTC.

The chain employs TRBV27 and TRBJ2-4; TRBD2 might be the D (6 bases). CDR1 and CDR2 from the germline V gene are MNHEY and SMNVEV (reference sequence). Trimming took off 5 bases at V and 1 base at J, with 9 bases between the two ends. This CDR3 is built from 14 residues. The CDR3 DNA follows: TGTGCCAGCAGTCGCGGAGGGGCCAAAAACATTCAGTACTTC. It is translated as CASSRGGAKNIQYF.

The CDR3 DNA follows: TGTGCCAGCAGTTACGGGGACAGGGGGCTAGAGACCCAGTACTTC. Protein product: CASSYGDRGLETQYF. The chain carries TRBV6-5 and TRBJ2-5; TRBD1 matches at 12 bases. The CDR3 is 15 amino acids. The V and J ends lost 2 bases and 4 bases, in that order; junction bases with no gene match: 2. Germline CDR1 and CDR2: MNHEY and SVGAGI.

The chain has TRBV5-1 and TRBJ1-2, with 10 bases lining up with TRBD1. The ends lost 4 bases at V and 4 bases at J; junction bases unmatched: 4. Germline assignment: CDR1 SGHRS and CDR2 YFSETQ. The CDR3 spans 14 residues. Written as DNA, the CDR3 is TGCGCCAGCAGCGCCGGGACAGGGGTCTATGGCTACACCTTC. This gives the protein CASSAGTGVYGYTF.

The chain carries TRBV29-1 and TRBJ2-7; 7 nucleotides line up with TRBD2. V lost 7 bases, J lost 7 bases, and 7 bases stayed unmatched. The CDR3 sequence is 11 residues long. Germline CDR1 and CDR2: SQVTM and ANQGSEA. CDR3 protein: CSGREGREQYF. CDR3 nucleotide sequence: TGCAGCGGGAGGGAGGGCCGGGAGCAGTACTTC.

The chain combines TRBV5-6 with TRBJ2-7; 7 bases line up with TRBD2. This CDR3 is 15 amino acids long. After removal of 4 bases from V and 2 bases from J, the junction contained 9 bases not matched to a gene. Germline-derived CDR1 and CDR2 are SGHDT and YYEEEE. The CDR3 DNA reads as TGTGCCAGCAGCCCTAGGGGACTATCTACCTACGAGCAGTACTTC. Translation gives CASSPRGLSTYEQYF.

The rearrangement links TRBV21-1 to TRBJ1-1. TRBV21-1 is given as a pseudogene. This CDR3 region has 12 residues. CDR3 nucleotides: TGTGCCAGCAGCAAGGAAAACACTGAAGCTTTCTTT. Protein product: CASSKENTEAFF.

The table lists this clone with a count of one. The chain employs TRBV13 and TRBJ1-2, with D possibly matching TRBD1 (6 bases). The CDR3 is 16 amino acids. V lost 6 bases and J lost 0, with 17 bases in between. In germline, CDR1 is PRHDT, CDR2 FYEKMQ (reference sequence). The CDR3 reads CASRRFFGGSNYGYTF. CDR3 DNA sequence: TGTGCCAGCAGGCGATTCTTCGGGGGCTCTAACTATGGCTACACCTTC.

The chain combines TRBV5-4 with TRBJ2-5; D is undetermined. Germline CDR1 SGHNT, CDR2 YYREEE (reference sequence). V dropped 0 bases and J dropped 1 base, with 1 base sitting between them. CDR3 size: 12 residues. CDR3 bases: TGTGCCAGCAGCTTGGGCCAAGAGACCCAGTACTTC. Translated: CASSLGQETQYF.

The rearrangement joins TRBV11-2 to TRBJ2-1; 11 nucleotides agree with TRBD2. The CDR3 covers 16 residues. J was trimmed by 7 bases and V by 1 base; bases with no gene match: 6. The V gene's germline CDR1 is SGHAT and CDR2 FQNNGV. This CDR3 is CASSLGVAGGLNEQFF. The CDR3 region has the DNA TGTGCCAGCAGCTTAGGGGTAGCGGGAGGGCTTAATGAGCAGTTCTTC.

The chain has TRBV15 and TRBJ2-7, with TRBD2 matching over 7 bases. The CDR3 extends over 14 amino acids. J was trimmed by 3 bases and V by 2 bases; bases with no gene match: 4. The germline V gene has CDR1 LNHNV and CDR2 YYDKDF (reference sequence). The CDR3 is CATSRLAGVYEQYF. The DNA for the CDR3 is TGTGCCACCAGCAGACTCGCGGGAGTCTACGAGCAGTACTTC.